The clone carrying this T cell receptor (beta chain) was observed a handful of times. Its antigen is as yet unknown. This record belongs to a study of T cell repertoires in cytomegalovirus infection. Looking at the study overall: Public signatures in TCR beta pointed to CMV infection and matching HLA type.

Each CDR3 protein is one row after TCRdb ran MiXCR on the reads. This repertoire shows hundreds of thousands of distinct CDR3 sequences, 25% to 35% found once; its top ten account for around 20%. The V and J ends lost 2 bases and 3 bases, in that order; junction bases with no gene match: 7. The CDR3 is 18 residues long. Germline lookup yields CDR1 MNHNY and CDR2 SVGAGI (reference sequence). Whole-study findings and limits: There were HLA-C-restricted CMV-specific TCR beta clonotypes dominating the ex vivo response. Cumulative public TCR beta family frequency identified CMV carriers with the relevant HLA.

The chain joins TRBV6-6 to TRBJ2-3; 14 bases align to TRBD2. The source of this sequence is a human donor in good health (CMV status not recorded). Some clones in this sample may be carry-over from other donors' samples. Sequencing used cultured PBMCs, obtained from culture after CMV antigen stimulation. The chain's CDR3 is CASSYPTSGGASTDTQYF. The CDR3 bases are TGTGCCAGCAGTTACCCGACTAGCGGGGGGGCCAGTACAGATACGCAGTATTTT.